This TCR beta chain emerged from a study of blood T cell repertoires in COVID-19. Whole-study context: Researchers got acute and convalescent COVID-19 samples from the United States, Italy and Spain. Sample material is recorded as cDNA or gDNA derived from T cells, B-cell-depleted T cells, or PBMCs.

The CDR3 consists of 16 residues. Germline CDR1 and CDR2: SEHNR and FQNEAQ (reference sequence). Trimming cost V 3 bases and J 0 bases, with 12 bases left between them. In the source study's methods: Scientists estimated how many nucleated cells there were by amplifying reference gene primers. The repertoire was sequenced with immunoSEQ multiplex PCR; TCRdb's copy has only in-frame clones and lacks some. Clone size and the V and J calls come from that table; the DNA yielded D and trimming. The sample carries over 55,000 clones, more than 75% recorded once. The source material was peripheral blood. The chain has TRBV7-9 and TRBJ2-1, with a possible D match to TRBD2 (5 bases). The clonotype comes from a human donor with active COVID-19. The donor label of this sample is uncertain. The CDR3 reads CASSFIPAGSYNEQFF. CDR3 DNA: TGTGCCAGCAGCTTTATCCCGGCGGGCTCCTACAATGAGCAGTTCTTC.